This T cell receptor (beta chain) was captured in a study of blood T cells in healthy people across ages. Overall study findings and caveats: Higher diversity, along with more naive CD4+ cells, distinguished long-lived donors from aged donors. Higher naive T cell percentage went strongly together with higher TCR beta diversity.

The sample holds many counts of this clonotype. As yet, its antigen is unknown. Primed by a sample-barcoded 5' primer and a J-beta primer mix, a second PCR proceeded for 7 to 11 cycles. TCRdb independently ran MiXCR on the 5' RACE reads; one entry per CDR3 protein. This table has some 710,000 distinct CDR3 sequences, 46% appearing once. The CDR3 runs 14 residues. CDR1 is MGHDK and CDR2 is SYGVNS in the germline V gene. Trimming took 10 bases from V and 0 from J, leaving 13 bases between them. Peripheral blood from each donor was collected in a volume of approximately 9.2 milliliters. Sequencing was carried out using blood. This sequence was found in an older man in good health. V gene TRBV25-1 combines with J gene TRBJ2-4, with D possibly being TRBD1 (6 bases). CDR3 nucleotide sequence: TGTGCCACCGGGGACACTCTAGCCAAAAACATTCAGTACTTC. As protein: CATGDTLAKNIQYF. The full variable domain, completed using reference TRBV25-1 and TRBJ2-4, is EADIYQTPRYLVIGTGKKITLECSQTMGHDKMYWYQQDPGMELHLIHYSYGVNSTEKGDLSSESTVSRIRTEHFPLTLESARPSHTSQYLCATGDTLAKNIQYFGAGTRLSVL.